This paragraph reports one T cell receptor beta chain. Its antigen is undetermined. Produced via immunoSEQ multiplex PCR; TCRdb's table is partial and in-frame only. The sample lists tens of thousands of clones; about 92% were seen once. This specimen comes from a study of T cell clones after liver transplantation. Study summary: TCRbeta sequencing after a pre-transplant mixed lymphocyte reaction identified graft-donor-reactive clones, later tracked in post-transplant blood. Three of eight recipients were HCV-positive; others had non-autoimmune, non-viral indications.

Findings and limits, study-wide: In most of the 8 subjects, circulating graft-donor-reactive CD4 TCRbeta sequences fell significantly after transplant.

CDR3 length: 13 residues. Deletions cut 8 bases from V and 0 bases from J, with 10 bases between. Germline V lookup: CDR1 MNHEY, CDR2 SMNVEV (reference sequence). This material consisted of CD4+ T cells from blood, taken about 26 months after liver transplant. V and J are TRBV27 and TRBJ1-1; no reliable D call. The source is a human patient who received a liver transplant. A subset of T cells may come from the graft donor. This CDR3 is CASRTEMNTEAFF. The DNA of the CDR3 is TGTGCCAGCCGGACGGAAATGAACACTGAAGCTTTCTTT.